A single sample is the source of the 7 T cell receptor beta chains below, sequenced in a study of cytomegalovirus exposure and HLA in healthy donors. PCR used 60 Vbeta primers and 13 Jbeta primers. Assay: immunoSEQ multiplex PCR; the TCRdb copy retains only in-frame clones and omits some. Altogether around 39,000 clones are present, around 65% being singletons, with the ten largest covering roughly 8.7%. The sample was PBMCs. The origin of the receptors is a human donor in good health.

This sequence joins TRBV6-1 and TRBJ1-1; D uncertain. Germline V CDR1 and CDR2: MNHNS, SASEGT. V lost 2 bases to trimming and J lost 10 bases, with 11 bases between them. This CDR3 has 12 residues. The CDR3 region is CASSERGGRAFF. CDR3 nucleotide sequence: TGTGCCAGCAGTGAAAGAGGCGGGAGAGCTTTCTTT.

The rearrangement uses TRBV10-1 and TRBJ2-7; a possible D gene is TRBD1 (7 bases). Germline V gene sequence: CDR1 WNHNN, CDR2 SYGVQD (reference sequence). Trimming took off 3 bases at V and 9 bases at J, with 21 bases between the two ends. This CDR3 contains 15 residues. The DNA for the CDR3 is TGCGCCAGCAGTGACTACGACAGGGACTCTGCCGGGCAGTACTTC. Protein sequence: CASSDYDRDSAGQYF.

The chain couples TRBV10-3 to TRBJ1-1, with 8 nucleotides matching TRBD1. This CDR3 comprises 13 residues. Germline-derived CDR1 and CDR2 are ENHRY and SYGVKD. With V trimmed by 8 bases and J by 5 bases, 7 bases remained unmatched. The CDR3 protein is CAIGGQGGTEAFF. As DNA, the CDR3 is TGTGCCATCGGAGGACAGGGTGGAACTGAAGCTTTCTTT.

This clone was seen a few times. The chain employs TRBV5-1 and TRBJ2-7; 8 positions agree with TRBD1. V shed 0 bases and J 7 bases; nucleotides not matched to a gene: 9. CDR1 is SGHRS and CDR2 is YFSETQ in the germline V gene. The CDR3 is 15 amino acids. This chain's CDR3 is CASSLGLDRVGEQYF. The CDR3 DNA follows: TGCGCCAGCAGCTTGGGGCTGGACAGGGTAGGGGAGCAGTACTTC.

The chain links TRBV7-2 to TRBJ2-2, with 7 bases lining up with TRBD1. The CDR3 has 16 residues. CDR1 SGHTA and CDR2 FQGNSA come from the germline V gene. V trimming: 3 bases; J trimming: 5 bases; junction bases outside the gene matches: 9. The CDR3 region has the DNA TGTGCCAGCAGCTTGATAGGGACAGATTATACCGGGGAGCTGTTTTTT. Encoded protein: CASSLIGTDYTGELFF.

The chain employs TRBV11-2 and TRBJ1-1; D is uncertain. Trimming removed 5 bases at V and 10 bases at J, with 11 bases between. Looked up from germline, CDR1 is SGHAT and CDR2 is FQNNGV. The CDR3 is 11 amino acids. CDR3 in amino acids: CASSPGSGAFF. CDR3 bases: TGTGCCAGCAGCCCCGGCTCGGGAGCTTTCTTT.

For the CDR3, the DNA is TGTGCCACCCGTCACAGTGAGAACACTGAAGCTTTCTTT. Amino acids: CATRHSENTEAFF. The chain links TRBV4-2 to TRBJ1-1; D remains ambiguous. This CDR3 contains 13 residues. Per germline, CDR1 LGHNA and CDR2 YNFKEQ. Trimming pared 10 bases from V and 1 base from J, leaving 13 bases between.